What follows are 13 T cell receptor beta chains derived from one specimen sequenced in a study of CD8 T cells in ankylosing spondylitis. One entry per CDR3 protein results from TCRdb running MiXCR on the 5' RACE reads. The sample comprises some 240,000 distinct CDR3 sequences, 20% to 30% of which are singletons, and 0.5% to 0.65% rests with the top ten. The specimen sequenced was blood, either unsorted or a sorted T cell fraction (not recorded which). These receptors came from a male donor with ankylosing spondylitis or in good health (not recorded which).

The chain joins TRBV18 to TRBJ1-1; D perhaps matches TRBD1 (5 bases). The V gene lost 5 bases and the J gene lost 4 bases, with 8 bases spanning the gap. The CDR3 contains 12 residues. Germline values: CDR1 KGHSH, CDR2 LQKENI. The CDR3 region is CASSKGSTEAFF. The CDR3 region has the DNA TGTGCCAGCTCAAAGGGGTCCACTGAAGCTTTCTTT.

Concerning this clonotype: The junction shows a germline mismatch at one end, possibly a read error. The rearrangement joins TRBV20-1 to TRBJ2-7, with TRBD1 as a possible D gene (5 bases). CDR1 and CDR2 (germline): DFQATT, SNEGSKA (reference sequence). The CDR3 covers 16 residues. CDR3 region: CCARDLGRTGSYEQYF. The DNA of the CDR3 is TGCTGTGCTAGAGATCTCGGAAGAACAGGCTCCTACGAGCAGTACTTC.

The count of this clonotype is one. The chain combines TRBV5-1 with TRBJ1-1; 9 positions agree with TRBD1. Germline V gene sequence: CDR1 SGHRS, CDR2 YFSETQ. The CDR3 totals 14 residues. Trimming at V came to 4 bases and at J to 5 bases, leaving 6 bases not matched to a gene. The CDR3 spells CASSRGQGGTEAFF. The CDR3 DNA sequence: TGCGCCAGCAGCCGGGGACAGGGCGGAACTGAAGCTTTCTTT.

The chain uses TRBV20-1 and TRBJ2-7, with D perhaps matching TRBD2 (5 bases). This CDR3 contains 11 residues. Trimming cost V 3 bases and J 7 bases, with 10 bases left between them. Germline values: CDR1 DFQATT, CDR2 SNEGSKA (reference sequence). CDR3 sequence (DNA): TGCAGTGCTAGCCCCGGGGATGAGCAGTACTTC. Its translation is CSASPGDEQYF.

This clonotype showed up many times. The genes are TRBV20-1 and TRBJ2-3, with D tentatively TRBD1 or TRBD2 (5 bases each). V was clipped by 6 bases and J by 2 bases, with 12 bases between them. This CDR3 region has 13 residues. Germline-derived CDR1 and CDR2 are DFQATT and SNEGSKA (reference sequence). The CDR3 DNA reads TGCAGTGCGGTCCGAGGGGCCACAGATACGCAGTATTTT. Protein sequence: CSAVRGATDTQYF.

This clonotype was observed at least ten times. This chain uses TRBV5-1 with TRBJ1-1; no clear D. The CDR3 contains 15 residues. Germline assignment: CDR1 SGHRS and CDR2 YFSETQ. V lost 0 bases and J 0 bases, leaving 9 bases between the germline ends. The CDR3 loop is CASSLEGSLNTEAFF. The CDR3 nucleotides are TGCGCCAGCAGCTTGGAGGGTTCCCTGAACACTGAAGCTTTCTTT.

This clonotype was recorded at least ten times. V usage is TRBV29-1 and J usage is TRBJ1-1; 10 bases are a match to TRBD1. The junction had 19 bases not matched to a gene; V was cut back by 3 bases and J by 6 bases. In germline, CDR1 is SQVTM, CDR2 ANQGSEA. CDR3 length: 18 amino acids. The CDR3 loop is CSVDRADAGQGSVAEAFF. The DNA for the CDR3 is TGCAGCGTTGACCGGGCAGATGCGGGACAGGGGTCTGTGGCTGAAGCTTTCTTT.

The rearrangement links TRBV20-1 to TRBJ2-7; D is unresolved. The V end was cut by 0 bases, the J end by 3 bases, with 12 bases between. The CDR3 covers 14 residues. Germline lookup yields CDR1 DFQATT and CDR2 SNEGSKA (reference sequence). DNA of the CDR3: TGCAGTGCTAGAGAATCTCCAGCCTTCTACGAGCAGTACTTC. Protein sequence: CSARESPAFYEQYF.

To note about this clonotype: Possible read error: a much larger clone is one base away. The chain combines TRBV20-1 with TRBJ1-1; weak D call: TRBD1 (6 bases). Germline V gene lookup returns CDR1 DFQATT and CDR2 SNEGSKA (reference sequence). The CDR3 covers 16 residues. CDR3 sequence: CSARVRRAIWDTGAFF. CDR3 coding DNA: TGCAGTGCTAGAGTTCGCAGGGCTATTTGGGACACTGGAGCTTTCTTT.

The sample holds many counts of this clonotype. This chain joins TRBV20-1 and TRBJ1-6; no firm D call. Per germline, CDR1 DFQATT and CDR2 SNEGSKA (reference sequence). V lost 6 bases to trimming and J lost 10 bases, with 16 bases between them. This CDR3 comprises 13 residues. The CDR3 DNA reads TGCAGTGCGCGAACTGGGTTCGGGTCACCCCTCCACTTT. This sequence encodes CSARTGFGSPLHF.

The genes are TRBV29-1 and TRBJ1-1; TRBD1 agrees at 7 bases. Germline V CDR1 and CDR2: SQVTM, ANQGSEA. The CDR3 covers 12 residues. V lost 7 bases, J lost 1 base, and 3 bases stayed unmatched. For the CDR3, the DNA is TGCAGCGCGGGACAGAGGAACACTGAAGCTTTCTTT. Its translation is CSAGQRNTEAFF.

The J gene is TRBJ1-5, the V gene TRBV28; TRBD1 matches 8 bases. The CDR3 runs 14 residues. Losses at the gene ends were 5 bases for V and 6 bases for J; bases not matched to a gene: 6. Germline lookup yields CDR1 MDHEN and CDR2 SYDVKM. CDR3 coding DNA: TGTGCCAGCAGTCCCCGACAGGGGCCTCAGCCCCAGCATTTT. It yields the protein CASSPRQGPQPQHF.

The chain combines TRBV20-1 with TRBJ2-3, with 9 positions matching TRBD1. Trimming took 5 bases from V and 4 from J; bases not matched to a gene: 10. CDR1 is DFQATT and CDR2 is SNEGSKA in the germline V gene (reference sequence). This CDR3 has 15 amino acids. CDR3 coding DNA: TGCAGTGCTCCGGATCCGGGACAGGGTTCAGATACGCAGTATTTT. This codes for CSAPDPGQGSDTQYF.